The 28 T cell receptor beta chains presented below share a single source sample, sequenced in a study of cytomegalovirus exposure and HLA in healthy donors. Researchers ran the PCR with 60 Vbeta and 13 Jbeta primers. The protocol was immunoSEQ multiplex PCR, while the TCRdb copy is restricted to in-frame clones and leaves out a portion. Seen here are approximately 130,000 clones, around 77% observed once, and the top ten hold 5.8%. Material for sequencing was PBMCs. Receptors originate from a man aged 18 to 30 in good health and CMV-seropositive.

Note on this clone: The junction shows a germline mismatch at one end, possibly a read error. The chain combines TRBV6-6 with TRBJ1-1; 9 nucleotides match TRBD1. The CDR3 is made up of 16 amino acids. Looked up from germline, CDR1 is MNHNY and CDR2 is SVGAGI (reference sequence). The CDR3 DNA follows: TGTGCCAGCAGTTCATTAGGGACAGGGAAAAACACTGAAGCTTCCTTT. Its protein is CASSSLGTGKNTEASF.

V and J are TRBV7-6 and TRBJ2-7; D may be TRBD1 (6 bases). The CDR3 extends over 13 amino acids. Trimming took off 5 bases at V and 3 bases at J, with 11 bases between the two ends. Germline V CDR1 and CDR2: SGHVS, FNYEAQ. The CDR3 reads CASSRGQIYEQYF. The CDR3 DNA follows: TGTGCCAGCAGCCGGGGACAAATCTACGAGCAGTACTTC. The full variable domain, its missing parts supplied by reference TRBV7-6 and TRBJ2-7, is GAGVSQSPRYKVTKRGQDVALRCDPISGHVSLYWYRQALGQGPEFLTYFNYEAQQDKSGLPNDRFSAERPEGSISTLTIQRTEQRDSAMYRCASSRGQIYEQYFGPGTRLTVT.

V is TRBV2 and J is TRBJ2-1; D is uncertain. Trimming pared 0 bases from V and 2 bases from J, leaving 8 bases between. Germline V gene sequence: CDR1 SNHLY, CDR2 FYNNEI. This CDR3 spans 15 amino acids. The CDR3 DNA follows: TGTGCCAGCAGTGAAGCGCTGGCGGCCTACAATGAGCAGTTCTTC. Its protein product is CASSEALAAYNEQFF.

This chain connects TRBV11-3 to TRBJ2-2; 9 bases match TRBD2. This CDR3 is built from 17 residues. CDR1 and CDR2 (germline): SGHNT, YENEEA. V shed 3 bases, J shed 3 bases, and the junction held 8 bases outside the gene matches. In DNA, the CDR3 is TGTGCCAGCAGCTTTCGGTTAGCGGGAGTTTACACCGGGGAGCTGTTTTTT. It specifies CASSFRLAGVYTGELFF.

This sequence joins TRBV11-3 and TRBJ2-2; no clear D. There are 16 residues in the CDR3. V lost 5 bases and J 0 bases, leaving 13 bases between the germline ends. Germline V gene lookup returns CDR1 SGHNT and CDR2 YENEEA. CDR3 DNA sequence: TGTGCCAGCAGCCCTGCTACCCTCGCGAACACCGGGGAGCTGTTTTTT. It specifies CASSPATLANTGELFF.

The chain carries TRBV27 and TRBJ2-7; TRBD1 is a possible D gene (6 bases). Trimming pared 2 bases from V and 3 bases from J, leaving 11 bases between. This CDR3 has 14 residues. Per germline, CDR1 MNHEY and CDR2 SMNVEV (reference sequence). CDR3 coding DNA: TGTGCCAGCAGTTTAGGTAGGACAGTCTACGAGCAGTACTTC. Its protein is CASSLGRTVYEQYF.

The rearrangement links TRBV27 to TRBJ2-6; 10 nucleotides match TRBD1. The V segment lost 0 bases and the J segment 1 base; nucleotides outside the gene matches: 9. The CDR3 extends over 20 amino acids. The germline V gene has CDR1 MNHEY and CDR2 SMNVEV (reference sequence). CDR3 bases: TGTGCCAGCAGTTTATCGTTCCGACAGGGGGCCTTATCTGGGGCCAACGTCCTGACTTTC. This codes for CASSLSFRQGALSGANVLTF.

The rearrangement uses TRBV9 and TRBJ2-5; D is uncertain. Germline V CDR1 and CDR2: SGDLS, YYNGEE. The CDR3 spans 14 residues. V was clipped by 0 bases and J by 5 bases, with 11 bases between them. CDR3 loop: CASSVVPRAETQYF. As DNA, the CDR3 is TGTGCCAGCAGCGTAGTGCCCCGCGCTGAGACCCAGTACTTC.

This chain links TRBV6-1 with TRBJ2-2, with D unresolved. Germline lookup yields CDR1 MNHNS and CDR2 SASEGT. There are 12 residues in the CDR3. Trimming pared 10 bases from V and 1 base from J, leaving 7 bases between. For the CDR3, the DNA is TGTGCCACTCTTTTGAACACCGGGGAGCTGTTTTTT. The encoded protein is CATLLNTGELFF.

This chain joins TRBV19 and TRBJ1-2; possibly TRBD1 for D (5 bases). Trimming took 5 bases from V and 4 from J, leaving 14 bases between them. CDR3 length equals 14 residues. CDR1 is LNHDA, CDR2 SQIVND, per germline (reference sequence). The CDR3 DNA follows: TGTGCCAGTAGTCTCCAGAGGGGAGGCTATGGCTACACCTTC. Residues: CASSLQRGGYGYTF.

Regarding this clone: The junction shows a germline mismatch at one end, possibly a read error. The chain employs TRBV6-5 and TRBJ2-3, with a tentative D call TRBD1 (5 bases). The germline V gene has CDR1 MNHEY and CDR2 SVGAGI. The CDR3 runs 14 residues. The CDR3 coding sequence is TGTGCCAGCAGTTATGTGGGGCGCACAGATATGCAGTATTTT. Protein product: CASSYVGRTDMQYF.

There are a few counts of this clone. The genes are TRBV13 and TRBJ2-3; D might be TRBD2 (5 bases). Germline CDR1 reads PRHDT; CDR2 reads FYEKMQ (reference sequence). V lost 5 bases to trimming and J lost 0 bases, with 12 bases between them. CDR3 length equals 15 residues. CDR3 nucleotide sequence: TGTGCCAGCAGCCCCGGGGTGGCTAGCACAGATACGCAGTATTTT. Translating gives CASSPGVASTDTQYF.

The chain links TRBV11-2 to TRBJ2-1; D is uncertain. The germline V and J ends were trimmed by 5 bases and 0 bases, with 11 bases remaining between them. Germline CDR1 and CDR2: SGHAT and FQNNGV. The CDR3 has 15 residues. The CDR3 DNA is TGTGCCAGCAGCCCTACTTCCGGCTCCTACAATGAGCAGTTCTTC. It translates to CASSPTSGSYNEQFF.

The rearrangement joins TRBV28 to TRBJ2-7, with 8 bases lining up with TRBD2. Germline V CDR1 and CDR2: MDHEN, SYDVKM. Unmatched junction bases numbered 14, after V lost 5 bases and J lost 5 bases. This CDR3 is built from 16 residues. The CDR3 here is CASSPNFRGGIDEQYF. The CDR3, as DNA: TGTGCCAGCAGTCCCAACTTCCGGGGGGGTATCGACGAGCAGTACTTC.

The rearrangement joins TRBV29-1 to TRBJ2-2, with TRBD1 as a possible D gene (5 bases). The CDR3 is 13 amino acids. Germline V gene sequence: CDR1 SQVTM, CDR2 ANQGSEA. Trimming cost V 3 bases and J 4 bases, with 9 bases left between them. CDR3: CSVDLTGTGELFF. CDR3 bases: TGCAGCGTTGATCTTACAGGCACCGGGGAGCTGTTTTTT.

V and J are TRBV19 and TRBJ2-5, with 7 bases lining up with TRBD2. The J segment lost 7 bases and the V segment lost 4 bases, leaving 9 bases of the junction unmatched. Looked up from germline, CDR1 is LNHDA and CDR2 is SQIVND (reference sequence). The CDR3 has 14 residues. CDR3 sequence reads: CASSNLAAQGTQYF. The CDR3 nucleotides are TGTGCCAGTAGTAACCTAGCGGCCCAGGGGACCCAGTACTTC.

This sequence joins TRBV27 and TRBJ2-2, with D perhaps matching TRBD1 (5 bases). The V end was cut by 5 bases, the J end by 4 bases, with 11 bases between. CDR3 length: 14 amino acids. Germline values: CDR1 MNHEY, CDR2 SMNVEV (reference sequence). CDR3 sequence reads: CASSGAYLTGELFF. CDR3 in DNA: TGTGCCAGCAGTGGGGCCTATCTCACCGGGGAGCTGTTTTTT.

V gene TRBV10-3 combines with J gene TRBJ2-5; 7 bases match TRBD1. The CDR3 contains 12 residues. J lost 7 bases, V lost 10 bases, and 9 bases had no gene match. Germline CDR1 is ENHRY and CDR2 is SYGVKD. Here the CDR3 DNA reads TGTGCCAGCCACACAGGGGATGGGACCCAGTACTTC. It translates to CASHTGDGTQYF.

The chain carries TRBV10-3 and TRBJ2-3; weak D call: TRBD2 (6 bases). CDR3 size: 14 residues. Trimming stripped 3 bases from V and 3 bases from J, with 10 bases between. Germline V gene data show CDR1 as ENHRY and CDR2 as SYGVKD. The CDR3: CAISDGGSTDTQYF. Written as DNA, the CDR3 is TGTGCCATCAGTGATGGGGGGTCGACAGATACGCAGTATTTT.

The V and J genes are TRBV7-9 and TRBJ1-1; 11 bases line up with TRBD1. From germline, CDR1 is SEHNR and CDR2 FQNEAQ (reference sequence). The CDR3 length is 18 residues. The ends lost 1 base at V and 4 bases at J; junction bases unmatched: 11. CDR3 amino acids: CASSLGGQGARGGTEAFF. The CDR3 region has the DNA TGTGCCAGCAGCTTAGGTGGACAGGGGGCGCGGGGGGGCACTGAAGCTTTCTTT.

This rearrangement joins TRBV4-1 to TRBJ1-1, with 9 bases matching TRBD1. This CDR3 region has 14 residues. CDR1 and CDR2 from the germline V gene are MGHRA and YSYEKL. V shed 5 bases and J 9 bases; nucleotides not matched to a gene: 10. CDR3 sequence (DNA): TGCGCCAGCAGCGGAAGGACAGGGGAGCTGAAAGCTTTCTTT. Its protein is CASSGRTGELKAFF.

This rearrangement joins TRBV4-1 to TRBJ1-1; D gene ambiguous. Germline lookup yields CDR1 MGHRA and CDR2 YSYEKL. Trimming removed 0 bases at V and 7 bases at J, with 12 bases between. The length of the CDR3 is 14 residues. CDR3 loop: CASSQDRVRSEAFF. Written as DNA, the CDR3 is TGCGCCAGCAGCCAAGATAGAGTCCGTAGTGAAGCTTTCTTT.

V gene TRBV7-9 combines with J gene TRBJ1-1; 9 bases agree with TRBD1. The CDR3 has 16 amino acids. Germline V gene data show CDR1 as SEHNR and CDR2 as FQNEAQ (reference sequence). V shed 5 bases and J 1 base; nucleotides not matched to a gene: 8. The CDR3 nucleotides are TGTGCCAGCAGCCCCCGGACAGGGGCTTGGAACACTGAAGCTTTCTTT. Its translation is CASSPRTGAWNTEAFF.

The chain joins TRBV18 to TRBJ1-6; 10 positions agree with TRBD1. Trimming cost V 6 bases and J 5 bases; bases outside gene matches: 10. Germline values: CDR1 KGHSH, CDR2 LQKENI. This CDR3 contains 17 residues. CDR3 sequence (DNA): TGTGCCAGCTCTCGGGGACAGGGGTTATCCGATAATTCACCCCTCCACTTT. It encodes CASSRGQGLSDNSPLHF.

The chain joins TRBV7-9 to TRBJ1-1; 10 nucleotides line up with TRBD1. Germline loops: CDR1 SEHNR, CDR2 FQNEAQ (reference sequence). The CDR3 loop spans 16 amino acids. V was pared by 4 bases and J by 5 bases, with 10 bases of the junction left unmatched. CDR3 in DNA: TGTGCCAGCAGCTCCCGCCGGGACAGGGGAAGGACTGAAGCTTTCTTT. It translates to CASSSRRDRGRTEAFF. Drawing the rest from reference TRBV7-9 and TRBJ1-1, the complete variable domain is DTGVSQNPRHKITKRGQNVTFRCDPISEHNRLYWYRQTLGQGPEFLTYFQNEAQLEKSRLLSDRFSAERPKGSFSTLEIQRTEQGDSAMYLCASSSRRDRGRTEAFFGQGTRLTVV.

This chain links TRBV7-3 with TRBJ1-1; tentatively, D is TRBD1 (6 bases). The germline V gene encodes CDR1 SGHTA and CDR2 FQGTGA. V was trimmed by 4 bases and J by 1 base, leaving 13 bases between them. The CDR3 is 15 amino acids. CDR3 nucleotides: TGTGCCAGCAGCTCGAGGACAGATACGAACACTGAAGCTTTCTTT. Amino acids: CASSSRTDTNTEAFF.

CDR3 nucleotides: TGTGCCTGGAGTGTAGTACTGATGGGCTACACCTTC. This translates into CAWSVVLMGYTF. The rearrangement joins TRBV30 to TRBJ1-2, with D unclear. The germline CDR1 and CDR2 sequences are GTSNPN and SVGIG (reference sequence). The CDR3 is 12 residues long. The germline V and J ends were trimmed by 0 bases and 8 bases, with 10 bases remaining between them.

The chain carries TRBV28 and TRBJ2-3, with 10 positions matching TRBD1. J gave up 4 bases and V 6 bases, and 7 bases lay outside the gene matches. This CDR3 has 15 amino acids. Germline V gene data show CDR1 as MDHEN and CDR2 as SYDVKM. The CDR3 nucleotides are TGTGCCAGCAGACCAGCGGGACAGGGGCCAGATACGCAGTATTTT. Amino acids: CASRPAGQGPDTQYF.